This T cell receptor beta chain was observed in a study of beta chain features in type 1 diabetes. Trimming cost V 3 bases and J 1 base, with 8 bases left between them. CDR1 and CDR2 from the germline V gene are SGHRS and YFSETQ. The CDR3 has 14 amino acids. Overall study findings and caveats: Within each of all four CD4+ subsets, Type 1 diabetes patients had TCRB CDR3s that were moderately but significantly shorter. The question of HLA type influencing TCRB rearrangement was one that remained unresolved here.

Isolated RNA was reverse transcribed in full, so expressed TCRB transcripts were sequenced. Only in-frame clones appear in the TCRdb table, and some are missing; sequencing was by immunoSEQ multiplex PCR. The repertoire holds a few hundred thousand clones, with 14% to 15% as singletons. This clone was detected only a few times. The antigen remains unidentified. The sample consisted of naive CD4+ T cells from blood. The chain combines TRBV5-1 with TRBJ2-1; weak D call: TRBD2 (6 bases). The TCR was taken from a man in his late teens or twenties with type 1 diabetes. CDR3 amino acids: CASSSGLSYNEQFF. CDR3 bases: TGCGCCAGCAGCTCGGGACTGTCCTACAATGAGCAGTTCTTC.